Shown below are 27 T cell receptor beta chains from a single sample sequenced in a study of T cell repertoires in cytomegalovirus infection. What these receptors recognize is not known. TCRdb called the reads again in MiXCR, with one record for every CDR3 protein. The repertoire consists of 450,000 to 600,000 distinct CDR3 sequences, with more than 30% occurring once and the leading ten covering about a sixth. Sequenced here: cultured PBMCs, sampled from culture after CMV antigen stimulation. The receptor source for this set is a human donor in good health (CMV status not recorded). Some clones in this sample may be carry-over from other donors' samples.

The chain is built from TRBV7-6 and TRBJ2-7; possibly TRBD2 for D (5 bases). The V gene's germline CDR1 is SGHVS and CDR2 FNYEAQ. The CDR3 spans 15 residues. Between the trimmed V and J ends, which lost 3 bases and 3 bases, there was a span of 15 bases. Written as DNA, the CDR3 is TGTGCCAGCAGCTTGGACCGGGGAATGTTCTACGAGCAGTACGTC. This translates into CASSLDRGMFYEQYV.

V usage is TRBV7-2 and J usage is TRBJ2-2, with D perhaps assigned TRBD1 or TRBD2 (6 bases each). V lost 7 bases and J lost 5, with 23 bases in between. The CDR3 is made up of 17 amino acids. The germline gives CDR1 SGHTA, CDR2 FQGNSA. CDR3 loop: CASIRSGAQGGTGELFF. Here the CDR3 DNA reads TGTGCCAGCATCAGATCGGGGGCCCAAGGTGGGACCGGGGAGCTGTTTTTT.

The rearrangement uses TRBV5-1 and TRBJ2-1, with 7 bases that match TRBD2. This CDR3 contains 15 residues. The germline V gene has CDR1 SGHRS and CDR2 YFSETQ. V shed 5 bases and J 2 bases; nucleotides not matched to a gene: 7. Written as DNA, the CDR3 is TGCGCCAGCAGGCCCCTAGCGGCTACCTACAATGAGCAGTTCTTC. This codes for CASRPLAATYNEQFF.

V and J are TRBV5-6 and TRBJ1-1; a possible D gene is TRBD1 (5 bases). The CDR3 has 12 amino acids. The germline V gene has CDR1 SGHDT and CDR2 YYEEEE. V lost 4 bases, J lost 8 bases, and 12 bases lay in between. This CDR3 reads CASSDQRQEAFF. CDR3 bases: TGTGCCAGCAGCGATCAAAGACAGGAAGCTTTCTTT.

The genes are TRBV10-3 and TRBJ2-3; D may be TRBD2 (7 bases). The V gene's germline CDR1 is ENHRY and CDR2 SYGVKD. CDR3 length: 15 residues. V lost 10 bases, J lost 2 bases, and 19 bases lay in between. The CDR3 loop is CATKGGLATTDTQYF. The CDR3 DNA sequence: TGTGCCACCAAGGGGGGGCTAGCGACCACAGATACGCAGTATTTT.

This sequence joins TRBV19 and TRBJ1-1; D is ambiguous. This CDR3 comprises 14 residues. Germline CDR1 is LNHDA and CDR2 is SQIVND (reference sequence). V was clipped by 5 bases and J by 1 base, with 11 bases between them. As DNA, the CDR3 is TGTGCCAGTAGTGCCGCCTCAGGGAACACTGAAGCTTTCTTT. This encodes CASSAASGNTEAFF.

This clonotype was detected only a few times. The CDR3 loop is CASSLPPRQPGLNSNQPQHF. The CDR3 coding sequence is TGTGCCAGCAGTCTCCCACCCCGACAGCCAGGATTGAATAGCAATCAGCCCCAGCATTTT. The chain couples TRBV6-1 to TRBJ1-5, with D perhaps TRBD1 (5 bases). The CDR3 is 20 residues long. Trimming pared 5 bases from V and 0 bases from J, leaving 26 bases between. Germline V gene data show CDR1 as MNHNS and CDR2 as SASEGT.

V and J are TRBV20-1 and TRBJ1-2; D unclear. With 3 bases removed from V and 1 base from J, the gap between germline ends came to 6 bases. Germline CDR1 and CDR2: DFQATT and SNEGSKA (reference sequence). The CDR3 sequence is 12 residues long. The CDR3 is CSASRSNYGYTF. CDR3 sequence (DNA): TGCAGTGCTAGTAGGAGTAACTATGGCTACACCTTC.

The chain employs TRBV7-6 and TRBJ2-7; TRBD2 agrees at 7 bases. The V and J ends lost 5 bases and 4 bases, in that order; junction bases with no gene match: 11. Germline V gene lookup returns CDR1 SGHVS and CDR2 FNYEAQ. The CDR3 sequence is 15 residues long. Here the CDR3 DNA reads TGTGCCAGCAGCCCTTCTAGCGGACCTTATTACGAGCAGTACGTC. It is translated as CASSPSSGPYYEQYV.

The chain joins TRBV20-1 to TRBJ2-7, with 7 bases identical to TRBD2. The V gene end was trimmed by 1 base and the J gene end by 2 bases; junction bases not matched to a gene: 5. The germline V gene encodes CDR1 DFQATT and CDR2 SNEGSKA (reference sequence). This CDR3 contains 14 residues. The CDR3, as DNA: TGCAGTGCTAGAGGGGCAGGGACTACCTACGAGCAGTACTTC. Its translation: CSARGAGTTYEQYF.

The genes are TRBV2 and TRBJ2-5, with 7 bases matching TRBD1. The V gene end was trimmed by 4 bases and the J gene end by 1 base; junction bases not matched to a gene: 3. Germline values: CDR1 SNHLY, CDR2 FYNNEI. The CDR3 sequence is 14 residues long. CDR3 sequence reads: CASSAGTVQETQYF. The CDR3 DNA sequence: TGTGCCAGCAGTGCCGGGACAGTCCAAGAGACCCAGTACTTC.

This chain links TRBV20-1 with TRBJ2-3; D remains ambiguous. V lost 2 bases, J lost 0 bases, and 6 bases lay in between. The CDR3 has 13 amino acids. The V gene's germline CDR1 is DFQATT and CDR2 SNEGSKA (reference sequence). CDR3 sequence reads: CSARRWSTDTQYF. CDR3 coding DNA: TGCAGTGCTAGAAGGTGGAGCACAGATACGCAGTATTTT.

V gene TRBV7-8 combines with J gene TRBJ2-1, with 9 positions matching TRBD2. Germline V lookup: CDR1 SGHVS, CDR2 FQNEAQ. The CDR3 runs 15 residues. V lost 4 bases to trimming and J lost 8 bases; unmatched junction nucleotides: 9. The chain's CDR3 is CASSSTSGRGDEQFF. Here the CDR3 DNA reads TGTGCCAGCAGCTCGACTAGCGGAAGGGGGGATGAGCAGTTCTTC.

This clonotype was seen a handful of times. The CDR3 sequence is CASRENSQETQYF. In DNA, the CDR3 is TGTGCCAGCAGGGAAAATAGTCAAGAGACCCAGTACTTC. The chain combines TRBV6-2 or TRBV6-3 with TRBJ2-5, with D unclear. The CDR3 has 13 amino acids. Trimming cost V 6 bases and J 2 bases, with 10 bases left between them. Germline loops: CDR1 MNHEY, CDR2 SVGEGT.

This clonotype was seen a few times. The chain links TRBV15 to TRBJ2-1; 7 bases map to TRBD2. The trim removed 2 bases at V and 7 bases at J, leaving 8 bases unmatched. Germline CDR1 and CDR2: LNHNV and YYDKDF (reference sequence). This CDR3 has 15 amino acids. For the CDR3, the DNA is TGTGCCACCAGCAGACGGGACTATCCGAGTAATGAGCAGTTCTTC. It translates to CATSRRDYPSNEQFF. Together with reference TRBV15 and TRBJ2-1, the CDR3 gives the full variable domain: DAMVIQNPRYQVTQFGKPVTLSCSQTLNHNVMYWYQQKSSQAPKLLFHYYDKDFNNEADTPDNFQSRRPNTSFCFLDIRSPGLGDTAMYLCATSRRDYPSNEQFFGPGTRLTVL.

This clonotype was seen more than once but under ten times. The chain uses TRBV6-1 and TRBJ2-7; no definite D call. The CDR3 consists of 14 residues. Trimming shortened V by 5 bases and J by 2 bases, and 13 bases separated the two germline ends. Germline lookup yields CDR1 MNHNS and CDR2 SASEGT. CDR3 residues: CASSRSQRTYEQYF. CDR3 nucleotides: TGTGCCAGCAGTCGGTCCCAAAGGACCTACGAGCAGTACTTC.

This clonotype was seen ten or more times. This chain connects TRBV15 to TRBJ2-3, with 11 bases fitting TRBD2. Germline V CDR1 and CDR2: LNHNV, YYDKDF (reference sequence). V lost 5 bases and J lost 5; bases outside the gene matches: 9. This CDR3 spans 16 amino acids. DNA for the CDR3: TGTGCCACCAGCTTACGACTAGCGGGAAACGGAGATACGCAGTATTTT. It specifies CATSLRLAGNGDTQYF.

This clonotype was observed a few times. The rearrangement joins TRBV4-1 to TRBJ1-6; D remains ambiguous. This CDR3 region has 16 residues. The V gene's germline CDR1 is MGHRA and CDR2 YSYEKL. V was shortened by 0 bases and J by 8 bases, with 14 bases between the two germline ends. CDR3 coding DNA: TGCGCCAGCAGCCAAGAGCCGGCCTCCGGTGATTCACCCCTCCACTTT. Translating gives CASSQEPASGDSPLHF.

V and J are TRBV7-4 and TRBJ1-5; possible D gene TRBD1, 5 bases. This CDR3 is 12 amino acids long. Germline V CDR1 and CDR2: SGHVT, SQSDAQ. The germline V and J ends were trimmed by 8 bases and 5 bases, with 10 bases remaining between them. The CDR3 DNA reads TGTGCCAGCGCAAGGGACCATCAGCCCCAGCATTTT. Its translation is CASARDHQPQHF.

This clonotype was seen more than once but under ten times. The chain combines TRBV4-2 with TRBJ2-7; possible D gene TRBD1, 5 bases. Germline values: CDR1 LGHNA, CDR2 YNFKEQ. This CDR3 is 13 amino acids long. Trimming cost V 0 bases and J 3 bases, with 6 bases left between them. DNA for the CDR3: TGTGCCAGCAGCCAAGACAGGGACTACGAGCAGTACTTC. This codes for CASSQDRDYEQYF.

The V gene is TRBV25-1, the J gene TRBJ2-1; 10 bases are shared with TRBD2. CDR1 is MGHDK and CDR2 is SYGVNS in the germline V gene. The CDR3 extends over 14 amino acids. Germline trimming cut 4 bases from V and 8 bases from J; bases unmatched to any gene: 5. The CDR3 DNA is TGTGCCAGCAGTGGGCTAGCGGGAGACGATGAGCAGTTCTTC. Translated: CASSGLAGDDEQFF.

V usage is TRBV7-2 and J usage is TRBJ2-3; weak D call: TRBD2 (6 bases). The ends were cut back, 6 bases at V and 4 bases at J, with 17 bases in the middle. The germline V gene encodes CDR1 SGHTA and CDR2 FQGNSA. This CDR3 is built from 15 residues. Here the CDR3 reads CASREGGYSPDTQYF. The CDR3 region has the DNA TGTGCCAGCAGGGAGGGAGGTTACAGTCCAGATACGCAGTATTTT.

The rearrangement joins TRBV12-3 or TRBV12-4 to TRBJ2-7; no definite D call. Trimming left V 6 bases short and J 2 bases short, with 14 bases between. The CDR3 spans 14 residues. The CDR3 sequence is CASSQMGHPYEQYV. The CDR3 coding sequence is TGTGCCAGCAGCCAAATGGGCCATCCCTACGAGCAGTACGTC.

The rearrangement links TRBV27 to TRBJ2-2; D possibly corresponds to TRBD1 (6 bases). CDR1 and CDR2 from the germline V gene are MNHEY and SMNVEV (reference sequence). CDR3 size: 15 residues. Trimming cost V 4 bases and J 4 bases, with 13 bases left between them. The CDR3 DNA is TGTGCCAGCAGTTGGTGGGGGCCACGCACCGGGGAGCTGTTTTTT. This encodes CASSWWGPRTGELFF.

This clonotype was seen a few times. DNA of the CDR3: TGTGCCAGCTCAACAAGGGATTTCATCACAGATACGCAGTATTTT. Amino acids: CASSTRDFITDTQYF. The V and J genes are TRBV14 and TRBJ2-3; D not resolved. CDR1 and CDR2 (germline): SGHDN, FVKESK. This CDR3 spans 15 amino acids. The V and J ends lost 8 bases and 2 bases respectively, with 17 bases between them.

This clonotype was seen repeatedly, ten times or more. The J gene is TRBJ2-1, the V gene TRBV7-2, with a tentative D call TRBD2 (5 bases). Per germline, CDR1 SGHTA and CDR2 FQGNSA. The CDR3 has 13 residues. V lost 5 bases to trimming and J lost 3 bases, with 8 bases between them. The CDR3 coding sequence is TGTGCCAGCAGCGTTCGGGGCTACAATGAGCAGTTCTTC. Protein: CASSVRGYNEQFF.

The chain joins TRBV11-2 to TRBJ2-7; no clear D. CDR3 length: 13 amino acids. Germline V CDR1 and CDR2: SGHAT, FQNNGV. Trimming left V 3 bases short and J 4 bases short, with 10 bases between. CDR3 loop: CASSLGRLYEQYF. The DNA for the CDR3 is TGTGCCAGCAGCTTGGGCAGATTATACGAGCAGTACTTC.